In its sample, the clone carrying this T cell receptor (beta chain) was seen many times. Its antigen is unidentified. TCRbeta libraries were built with three rounds of nested PCR, modified from ARM-PCR. MiXCR, applied by TCRdb to the multiplex PCR reads, yields one record per CDR3 protein. The sample gives under 80,000 distinct CDR3 sequences, about 77% of which show up once; more than 35% is in the top ten. These data originate in a study of tumor and adjacent non-tumor tissue in lung cancer. Study outcomes and limitations: Patients with more diverse tumor TCRs had worse survival. Normal lung showed higher cumulative top 100 clone frequency than tumor.

The template was RNA from unsorted bulk tissue. The normal lung tissue was taken more than 3 cm from the tumor edge. Germline CDR1 and CDR2: MDHEN and SYDVKM. This CDR3 has 13 amino acids. V was pared by 2 bases and J by 2 bases, with 7 bases between. V and J are TRBV28 and TRBJ2-7; no clear D gene. The receptor comes from a man between 60 and 70 years old with non-small cell lung cancer. Sequencing was performed on distant non-tumor lung tissue. The CDR3 protein is CASSLIEPYEQYF. The CDR3 coding sequence is TGTGCCAGCAGTTTAATCGAGCCCTACGAGCAGTACTTC.